A single TCR beta chain is shown here with its context. This clone's antigen is unknown. The record has no base qualities; no much larger clone is one base away. The immunoSEQ assay at survey resolution was applied to genomic DNA for sequencing of TCRbeta rearrangements. In the original analysis: In the TCR sequencing data, the lowest productive clonotype frequency that could be detected was 2.59 x 10-5. Analyses included only productive TCRbeta rearrangements, meaning complete and in-frame sequences. The clonality of each sample was calculated as Simpson clonality in the immunoSEQ Analyzer version 3.0. Based on frequency, clones were grouped as very rare, small, medium, large (1-20%) or hyperexpanded (>20%). OLGA 1.2.3 estimated generation probabilities, VDJtools produced V-gene circos plots, VDJdb was queried for specificities, and GLIPH identified CDR3 motifs. TCRdb obtained this table from immuneACCESS and retained in-frame rearrangements with V and J assigned. These tables miss some clones; where compared with another copy, unresolved V genes account for less than half of the shortfall, and the remainder is unexplained. D and trimming come from the DNA, and the V and J calls and clone size come from that table. This sample comprises tens of thousands of clones, roughly four fifths of them detected only once. Together, the top ten hold about 3.9% of the sample.

The sample originates from a study of STAT5B mutations in CD4+ large granular lymphocyte leukemia (dated by TCRdb to between 2022 and 2023). Background for the entire study: Among healthy controls, the CDR3 'QG' motif was associated with a particular HLA allele. The study compared the TCRbeta repertoires of patients with CD4+ T-cell large granular lymphocyte leukemia against the TCRbeta repertoires of healthy blood donors. Flow cytometry on FACSCanto II or FACSVerse confirmed that purified fractions exceeded 95% purity among lymphocytes. The full study reports these points: Enrichment of TRBV06-family usage was observed among the top patient clones (8/27) relative to healthy controls (2/35). The data were not HLA-matched, and the higher clonality in CD4+ T-LGLL than in CD8+ T-LGLL could be due to the relatively small sample size. Greater clonality appeared to be present in CD4-sorted patient repertoires than in healthy CD4+ repertoires, and the difference was retained after the putative leukemic clones were removed. Each patient's main leukemic clonotypes were private, but roughly 25% of these clonotypes showed up at low frequency in the non-leukemic repertoires of other patients.

Healthy controls were approximately 40 blood donors whose buffy coats came from the Finnish Red Cross blood service. All TCR-sequenced material derived from peripheral blood: patient blood samples and healthy donor buffy coats. Ficoll-Hypaque gradient centrifugation was used to isolate peripheral blood mononuclear cells. For the healthy controls, CD4+ cells were obtained from buffy coats by magnetic purification. The Gentra Puregene Cell and Tissue kit was used to extract genomic DNA, and a Qubit 2.0 fluorometer was used to measure the amount of genomic DNA. Counted from cysteine to phenylalanine, this CDR3 has 11 amino acids. The DNA shown is the 33-base CDR3, in frame from base 1. Between the V and J ends, shortened by 2 bases and 1 base respectively, the junction contains 3 bases. Via the germline V gene (reference sequence), CDR1 is GTSNPN and CDR2 SVGIG.

Sequencing used CD4+ T cells from blood buffy coats. The chain links TRBV30 with TRBJ2-7, with the D gene uncertain. This TCR derives from a human donor in good health. The CDR3 sequence is CAWSRSYEQYF. Read as DNA, the sequence is TGTGCCTGGAGTAGGTCCTACGAGCAGTACTTC.